This TCR beta chain comes out of a study of T-cell reconstitution after alpha-beta-depleted transplantation in children (TCRdb year 2016). Study-wide context: Using TCR repertoire profiling, the study quantitatively followed how T-cell immune reconstitution unfolded in children after TCRalphabeta/CD19-depleted allogeneic hematopoietic cell transplantation. Broader findings and caveats from the paper: In some patients, the high TCRbeta diversity seen at day 60 was put down to recipient T cells and intrathymic progenitors that had survived conditioning. Hyperexpanded clone frequencies declined over subsequent months; after one year, T-cell counts and TCRbeta diversity were mostly attributed to newly produced T cells. The apparently early recovery of alphabetaT-cell counts about two months after transplant reportedly depended on only several hundred rapidly expanded clones that came from non-depleted graft cells.

The library was prepared using PCR. TCRdb shows the sequencer as Illumina HiSeq 2500. Molecular barcoding was employed in the preparation of TCR libraries, with unique molecular identifiers being used to normalize TCRbeta repertoire quantification. TCRdb reprocessing: public reads trimmed at Q25 with fastp, clones called with MiXCR, in-frame beta chains kept. Each CDR3 protein appears once, grouped with its most common genes and DNA. Recorded for this sample are a few hundred thousand distinct CDR3 sequences; over 20% of them occurred a single time. The leading ten clones occupy 36% of the sample. Only a few counts were recorded for this clonotype. The target of this receptor is not known. No much larger clonotype is one base removed from it; base qualities were not supplied. Reading the label with the study, this specimen's treatment or condition is: allogeneic hematopoietic cell transplantation with graft depleted of TCRalphabeta T cells and CD19 B cells. Transplant recipients were children who received TCRalphabeta/CD19-depleted allogeneic hematopoietic cell grafts.

The germline V gene supplies CDR1 SGHRS and CDR2 YFSETQ. The CDR3, from cysteine to phenylalanine, totals 16 residues. The CDR3 DNA has 48 bases and is translated from base 1. The junction carries 16 bases between V and J, which are trimmed by 2 bases and 5 bases respectively. In this chain, TRBV5-1 is recombined with TRBJ2-2; the D gene assignment is ambiguous. This clonotype was sampled from a boy less than two years old with Wiskott-Aldrich syndrome, due to receive a stem cell transplant. The source material was PBMCs, sampled before TCRalphabeta/CD19-depleted stem cell transplant. The CDR3 in this case is CASSLPGSAVTGELFF. The bases read TGCGCCAGCAGCTTACCCGGGTCGGCGGTTACCGGGGAGCTGTTTTTT. Joined to the reference TRBV5-1 and TRBJ2-2 proteins, this CDR3 gives the full variable domain: KAGVTQTPRYLIKTRGQQVTLSCSPISGHRSVSWYQQTPGQGLQFLFEYFSETQRNKGNFPGRFSGRQFSNSRSEMNVSTLELGDSALYLCASSLPGSAVTGELFFGEGSRLTVL.